Shown below are 15 T cell receptor beta chains from a single sample sequenced in a study of cytotoxic CD8 clonotypes in ibrutinib-treated CLL. Profiling relied on immunoSEQ multiplex PCR, and the TCRdb table lists in-frame clones only, not all of them. The sample contains 80,000 to 95,000 clones, around 79% of which appear only once. Material: PBMCs, obtained after 12 months of ibrutinib treatment. These receptors came from a human donor with chronic lymphocytic leukemia.

V is TRBV10-3 and J is TRBJ1-1, with D perhaps TRBD1 (6 bases). The CDR3 extends over 13 amino acids. V lost 2 bases to trimming and J lost 4 bases, with 8 bases between them. Germline CDR1 reads ENHRY; CDR2 reads SYGVKD. The CDR3 bases are TGTGCCATCAGTGAGGGAGGGGGCACTGAAGCTTTCTTT. It specifies CAISEGGGTEAFF.

CDR3 region: CASSQADQQPQHF. CDR3 DNA: TGTGCCAGCAGCCAAGCGGATCAGCAGCCCCAGCATTTT. The chain combines TRBV28 with TRBJ1-5, with no clear D. Trimming removed 6 bases from V and 7 bases from J, with 13 bases in between. The CDR3 contains 13 residues. Per the germline V gene, CDR1 is MDHEN and CDR2 is SYDVKM.

The J gene is TRBJ2-2, the V gene TRBV10-3; possibly TRBD1 for D (5 bases). The V gene lost 6 bases and the J gene lost 1 base, with 9 bases spanning the gap. CDR1 and CDR2 from the germline V gene are ENHRY and SYGVKD. The CDR3 length is 14 residues. CDR3 protein: CAIRPTGNTGELFF. The CDR3 nucleotides read TGTGCCATCAGGCCCACAGGGAACACCGGGGAGCTGTTTTTT.

This chain uses TRBV27 with TRBJ1-1, with 7 bases that match TRBD1. Germline loops: CDR1 MNHEY, CDR2 SMNVEV (reference sequence). The CDR3 runs to 14 residues. With V trimmed by 7 bases and J by 5 bases, 10 bases remained unmatched. The DNA of the CDR3 is TGTGCCAGCAACCAGGGGGGGCGCTTTACTGAAGCTTTCTTT. Amino acids: CASNQGGRFTEAFF.

The genes are TRBV10-3 and TRBJ1-1; 12 bases line up with TRBD1. The CDR3 consists of 14 residues. CDR1 is ENHRY, CDR2 SYGVKD, per germline. With 6 bases clipped from V and 6 bases from J, the junction kept 5 bases outside the gene matches. The CDR3 spells CAIRTGTGGPEAFF. CDR3 nucleotide sequence: TGTGCCATCAGAACCGGGACAGGGGGCCCTGAAGCTTTCTTT.

V is TRBV15 and J is TRBJ1-5, with 10 nucleotides matching TRBD1. Germline CDR1 LNHNV, CDR2 YYDKDF (reference sequence). The CDR3 is made up of 16 amino acids. Losses at the gene ends were 3 bases for V and 6 bases for J; bases not matched to a gene: 8. CDR3 in amino acids: CATSSGDRGLGQPQHF. The DNA of the CDR3 is TGTGCCACCAGCAGCGGGGACAGGGGATTAGGTCAGCCCCAGCATTTT.

The rearrangement joins TRBV10-3 to TRBJ1-1, with a tentative D call TRBD1 (5 bases). Germline V lookup: CDR1 ENHRY, CDR2 SYGVKD. The CDR3 loop spans 14 amino acids. V was trimmed by 4 bases and J by 4 bases, leaving 13 bases between them. CDR3: CAISVGGGGTEAFF. The DNA of the CDR3 is TGTGCCATCAGTGTGGGGGGAGGAGGCACTGAAGCTTTCTTT.

The chain carries TRBV28 and TRBJ2-7; D possibly corresponds to TRBD1 (7 bases). The V and J ends lost 5 bases and 3 bases respectively, with 20 bases between them. The CDR3 length is 16 residues. CDR1 MDHEN and CDR2 SYDVKM come from the germline V gene. The CDR3 loop reads CASSRIGRQGGYEQYF. CDR3 bases: TGTGCCAGCAGTCGTATAGGTCGGCAGGGGGGCTACGAGCAGTACTTC. Supplemented by reference TRBV28 and TRBJ2-7, the full variable domain reads DVKVTQSSRYLVKRTGEKVFLECVQDMDHENMFWYRQDPGLGLRLIYFSYDVKMKEKGDIPEGYSVSREKKERFSLILESASTNQTSMYLCASSRIGRQGGYEQYFGPGTRLTVT.

Here the CDR3 reads CASSAPHSGANVLTF. The CDR3 bases are TGTGCCAGCAGCGCCCCTCACTCTGGGGCCAACGTCCTGACTTTC. The V and J genes are TRBV9 and TRBJ2-6; the D is unclear. Looked up from germline, CDR1 is SGDLS and CDR2 is YYNGEE. The V and J ends lost 3 bases and 0 bases respectively, with 7 bases between them. The CDR3 has 15 amino acids.

The CDR3 protein is CASSLGVVRDSGANVLTF. For the CDR3, the DNA is TGTGCCAGCAGCTTAGGTGTGGTTCGGGACTCTGGGGCCAACGTCCTGACTTTC. The chain is built from TRBV7-8 and TRBJ2-6; perhaps TRBD2 as D (5 bases). V was pared by 1 base and J by 0 bases, with 13 bases between. CDR3 length: 18 residues. Germline V gene data show CDR1 as SGHVS and CDR2 as FQNEAQ. Supplemented by reference TRBV7-8 and TRBJ2-6, the full variable domain reads GAGVSQSPRYKVAKRGQDVALRCDPISGHVSLFWYQQALGQGPEFLTYFQNEAQLDKSGLPSDRFFAERPEGSVSTLKIQRTQQEDSAVYLCASSLGVVRDSGANVLTFGAGSRLTVL.

The chain is built from TRBV11-2 and TRBJ2-5; the D gene could be TRBD1 or TRBD2 (5 bases each). Per the germline V gene, CDR1 is SGHAT and CDR2 is FQNNGV. V was pared by 0 bases and J by 5 bases, with 19 bases between. The CDR3 runs 17 residues. The CDR3 DNA is TGTGCCAGCAGCTTAGATCTAATGGGGGTCGTGGGTGAGACCCAGTACTTC. This codes for CASSLDLMGVVGETQYF.

The V gene is TRBV6-1, the J gene TRBJ2-1; 10 bases map to TRBD2. In germline, CDR1 is MNHNS, CDR2 SASEGT. The CDR3 loop spans 16 amino acids. After removal of 4 bases from V and 4 bases from J, the junction contained 7 bases not matched to a gene. In DNA form, the CDR3 reads TGTGCCAGCAGTGGACTAGCGGGTCTCGGATACAATGAGCAGTTCTTC. Its translation: CASSGLAGLGYNEQFF.

This chain connects TRBV27 to TRBJ1-4; 7 bases are a match to TRBD1. J gave up 14 bases and V 0 bases, and 18 bases lay outside the gene matches. The CDR3 contains 17 residues. From germline, CDR1 is MNHEY and CDR2 SMNVEV (reference sequence). Here the CDR3 DNA reads TGTGCCAGCAGTTTATCGATCCCCGGGCAGGGGGGCGGAAAGCTGTTTTTT. Translation: CASSLSIPGQGGGKLFF.

This chain joins TRBV7-2 and TRBJ1-5; maybe TRBD1 (5 bases). This CDR3 region has 16 residues. The ends were cut back, 0 bases at V and 4 bases at J, with 13 bases in the middle. The germline CDR1 and CDR2 sequences are SGHTA and FQGNSA. The CDR3, as DNA: TGTGCCAGCAGCTTAGCAGGGGCCGCGTGGAATCAGCCCCAGCATTTT. Translation: CASSLAGAAWNQPQHF. The full variable domain, its missing parts supplied by reference TRBV7-2 and TRBJ1-5, is GAGVSQSPSNKVTEKGKDVELRCDPISGHTALYWYRQSLGQGLEFLIYFQGNSAPDKSGLPSDRFSAERTGGSVSTLTIQRTQQEDSAVYLCASSLAGAAWNQPQHFGDGTRLSIL.

This clone was recorded only once. The rearrangement joins TRBV7-2 to TRBJ2-7; 7 bases agree with TRBD2. The CDR3 loop spans 15 amino acids. The V gene's germline CDR1 is SGHTA and CDR2 FQGNSA. J gave up 3 bases and V 5 bases, and 10 bases lay outside the gene matches. CDR3 sequence (DNA): TGTGCCAGCAGCCTAGGGGAGGGGCGCTACTACGAGCAGTACTTC. This translates into CASSLGEGRYYEQYF.